These T cell receptor beta chains were read from a single sample in a study of OX40 agonist ivuxolimab in advanced cancers. The table came from immunoSEQ multiplex PCR; TCRdb's copy has only in-frame clones and leaves some out. The sample records about 75,000 clones, around 90% being singletons. Sequenced here: CD4+ or CD8+ T cells sorted from blood, sampled in a trial of the OX40 agonist ivuxolimab. The receptors were gathered from an adult with an advanced solid tumor such as melanoma, head and neck, liver or kidney cancer. The CDR3 runs from the conserved cysteine through the conserved F or W. The D gene is left open where the match is weak. The listing skips clone size in some rows; elsewhere it reads once, few, many or a size class.

TRBJ2-7,TRBV28,NA,NA,CASSLSGDPYEQYF,TGTGCCAGCAGTTTATCCGGGGATCCCTACGAGCAGTACTTC
TRBJ1-1,TRBV6-6,NA,TRBD1,CASSSDRGLNTEAFF,TGTGCCAGCAGTTCCGACAGGGGATTGAACACTGAAGCTTTCTTT
TRBJ2-5,TRBV7-9,NA,NA,CASSLGGKETQYF,TGTGCCAGCAGCTTAGGCGGAAAAGAGACCCAGTACTTC
TRBJ2-5,TRBV29-1,NA,NA,CSEIGILGTQYF,TGCAGTGAAATCGGGATACTCGGGACCCAGTACTTC
TRBJ2-1,TRBV18,NA,TRBD2,CASSPGTSSNEQFF,TGTGCCAGCTCACCCGGGACTAGTTCCAATGAGCAGTTCTTC
TRBJ1-1,TRBV14,NA,NA,CASSFRGGNTEAFF,TGTGCCAGCAGCTTCAGGGGTGGGAACACTGAAGCTTTCTTT
TRBJ2-1,TRBV30,once,NA,CAWTPKYNEQFF,TGTGCCTGGACCCCGAAATACAATGAGCAGTTCTTC
TRBJ1-3,TRBV27,NA,NA,CASSDDGGNTIYF,TGTGCCAGCAGTGACGATGGGGGAAACACCATATATTTT
TRBJ1-4,TRBV11-2,NA,NA,CASSLEGGTNEKLFF,TGTGCCAGCAGCTTAGAGGGGGGAACTAATGAAAAACTGTTTTTT
TRBJ2-1,TRBV30,NA,TRBD2,CAWSVGGGAREQFF,TGTGCCTGGAGTGTGGGCGGGGGGGCCCGGGAGCAGTTCTTC
TRBJ1-5,TRBV5-3,NA,NA,CARSFKAVAQHF,TGTGCCAGAAGCTTTAAAGCCGTGGCCCAGCATTTT
TRBJ1-2,TRBV6-5,once,NA,CASTSRGQSNGYTF,TGTGCCAGCACTTCCAGAGGGCAGTCCAATGGCTACACCTTC
TRBJ1-3,TRBV7-8,NA,NA,CASSPRRGDGNTIYF,TGTGCCAGCAGCCCCCGGAGGGGTGATGGAAACACCATATATTTT
TRBJ2-2,TRBV11-2,NA,TRBD1,CASSSSPQGAGELFF,TGTGCCAGCAGCTCCTCGCCACAGGGGGCCGGGGAGCTGTTTTTT
TRBJ2-7,TRBV6-1,NA,TRBD2,CASSEKWATRDIAGDSYEQYF,TGTGCCAGCAGTGAAAAGTGGGCTACGAGGGATATAGCGGGAGATTCCTACGAGCAGTACTTC
TRBJ2-5,TRBV7-8,NA,NA,CASSLQHLQETQYF,TGTGCCAGCAGCTTACAACATCTCCAAGAGACCCAGTACTTC
TRBJ1-2,TRBV9,NA,NA,CASSSPGRNYGYTF,TGTGCCAGCAGCTCACCGGGACGGAACTATGGCTACACCTTC
TRBJ2-1,TRBV18,NA,TRBD1,CASSSGTGVSNEQFF,TGTGCCAGCTCTTCCGGGACAGGGGTGAGCAATGAGCAGTTCTTC
TRBJ2-6,TRBV6-1,NA,NA,CASSEGWTGRSRGANVLTF,TGTGCCAGCAGTGAAGGGTGGACGGGGAGGAGTCGTGGGGCCAACGTCCTGACTTTC
TRBJ1-5,TRBV6-6,NA,TRBD1,CASSGRQGHSNQPQHF,TGTGCCAGCAGTGGGAGACAGGGCCACTCCAATCAGCCCCAGCATTTT